This T cell receptor beta chain was identified in a study of blood T cell repertoires in COVID-19. Study background: Acute and convalescent COVID-19 samples came from the United States, Italy and Spain. T cells, B-cell-depleted T cells, or PBMCs supplied cDNA or gDNA.

This clone turned up a few times. Original methodology: Amplifying reference gene primers gave estimates of nucleated cell counts. The assay was immunoSEQ multiplex PCR, and TCRdb's table has in-frame clones only and misses some. V, J and clone size derive from that table, while D and trimming were established from the DNA sequence. The sample has 260,000 or so clones; over 75% are singletons. Germline V CDR1 and CDR2: MNHNS, SASEGT. Trimming shortened V by 4 bases and J by 2 bases, and 14 bases separated the two germline ends. This CDR3 has 16 amino acids. The chain links TRBV6-1 to TRBJ2-2; tentatively, D is TRBD2 (6 bases). The sequenced sample consisted of peripheral blood. This receptor was taken from a human donor in a cohort sampled during active COVID-19. The CDR3 bases are TGTGCCAGCAGTGCTATAGCGGAATTTAACACCGGGGAGCTGTTTTTT. Its translation: CASSAIAEFNTGELFF.